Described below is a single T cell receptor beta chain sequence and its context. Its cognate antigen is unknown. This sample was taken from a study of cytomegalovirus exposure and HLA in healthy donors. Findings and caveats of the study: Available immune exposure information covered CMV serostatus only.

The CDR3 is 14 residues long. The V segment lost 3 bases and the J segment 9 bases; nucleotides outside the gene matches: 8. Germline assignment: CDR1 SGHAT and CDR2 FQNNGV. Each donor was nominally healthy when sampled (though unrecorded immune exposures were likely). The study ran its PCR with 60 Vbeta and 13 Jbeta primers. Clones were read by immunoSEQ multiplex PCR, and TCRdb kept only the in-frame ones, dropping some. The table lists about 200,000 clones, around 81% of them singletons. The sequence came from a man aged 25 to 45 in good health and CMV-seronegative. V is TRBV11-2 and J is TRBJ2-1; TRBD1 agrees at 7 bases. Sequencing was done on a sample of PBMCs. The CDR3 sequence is CASSLTGKVAEQFF. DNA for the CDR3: TGTGCCAGCAGCTTGACAGGGAAGGTGGCTGAGCAGTTCTTC. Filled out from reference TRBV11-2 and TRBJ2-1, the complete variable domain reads EAGVAQSPRYKIIEKRQSVAFWCNPISGHATLYWYQQILGQGPKLLIQFQNNGVVDDSQLPKDRFSAERLKGVDSTLKIQPAKLEDSAVYLCASSLTGKVAEQFFGPGTRLTVL.